The present T cell receptor (beta chain) was sequenced within a study of T-cell memory formation after mild COVID-19. There are 15 residues in the CDR3. The V gene lost 6 bases and the J gene lost 2 bases, with 16 bases spanning the gap. The germline V gene encodes CDR1 SGHDT and CDR2 YYEEEE. MiXCR, run by TCRdb on the 5' RACE reads, gives a single entry per CDR3 protein. The repertoire has 170,000 or so distinct CDR3 sequences, about 21% of them found once; the top ten carry 23%. Material for sequencing was PBMCs or a T cell subset sorted from them (not recorded which). V is TRBV5-6 and J is TRBJ2-3; no clear D gene. The clonotype originates from an adult woman who had mild COVID-19 (a few samples of this study predate the infection). Cell type and time point are not known. CDR3 residues: CASTPGWIYTDTQYF. CDR3 sequence (DNA): TGTGCCAGCACCCCTGGGTGGATTTACACAGATACGCAGTATTTT.